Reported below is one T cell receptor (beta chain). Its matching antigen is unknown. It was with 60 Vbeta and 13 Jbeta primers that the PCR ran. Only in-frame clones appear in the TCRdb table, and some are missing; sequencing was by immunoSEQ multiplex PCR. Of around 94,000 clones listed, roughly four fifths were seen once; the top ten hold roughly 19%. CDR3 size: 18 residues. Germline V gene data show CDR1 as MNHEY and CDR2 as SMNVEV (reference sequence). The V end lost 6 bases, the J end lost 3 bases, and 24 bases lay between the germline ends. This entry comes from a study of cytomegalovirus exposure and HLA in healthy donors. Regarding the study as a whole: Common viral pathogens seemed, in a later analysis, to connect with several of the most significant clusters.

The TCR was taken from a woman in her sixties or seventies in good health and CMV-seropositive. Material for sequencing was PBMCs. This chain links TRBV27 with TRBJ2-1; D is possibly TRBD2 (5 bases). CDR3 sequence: CASRLTPRRPPGYNEQFF. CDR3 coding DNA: TGTGCCAGCAGACTAACCCCTAGGAGGCCCCCAGGCTACAATGAGCAGTTCTTC.